The clone carrying this T cell receptor (beta chain) has ten or more counts. Its antigen is unknown. The data are from a study of spatial heterogeneity in lung cancer. Study overall: Raw reads showed each unique TCR and UMI combination turning up more than ten times on average. Findings of the study overall: The estimate shows that only approximately 7% of tumor T cells were covered for alpha and 13% for beta chains. Mutation counts in tumors were tracked by counts of expanded intratumoral alpha and beta TCRs.

Time point meaning: sample taken at primary tumor resection. Tumor, nontumor lung or frozen PBMC supplied whole RNA that was sequenced unsorted. The CDR3 totals 13 residues. Germline CDR1 and CDR2: SGHAT and FQNNGV. Trimming removed 3 bases from V and 5 bases from J, with 7 bases in between. TCR cDNA molecules each carried a unique molecular identifier. TCRdb used MiXCR to reprocess the 5' RACE reads, holding one entry per CDR3 protein. Among 10,000 to 12,000 distinct CDR3 sequences listed, roughly 10% were seen once. The sequenced sample was lung tumor tissue, obtained at surgery. The receptor's source is a female donor with early-stage non-small cell lung cancer. V and J are TRBV11-2 and TRBJ2-2; perhaps TRBD1 as D (6 bases). DNA for the CDR3: TGTGCCAGCAGCTTTACAGGGACCGGGGAGCTGTTTTTT. Amino acid sequence: CASSFTGTGELFF.